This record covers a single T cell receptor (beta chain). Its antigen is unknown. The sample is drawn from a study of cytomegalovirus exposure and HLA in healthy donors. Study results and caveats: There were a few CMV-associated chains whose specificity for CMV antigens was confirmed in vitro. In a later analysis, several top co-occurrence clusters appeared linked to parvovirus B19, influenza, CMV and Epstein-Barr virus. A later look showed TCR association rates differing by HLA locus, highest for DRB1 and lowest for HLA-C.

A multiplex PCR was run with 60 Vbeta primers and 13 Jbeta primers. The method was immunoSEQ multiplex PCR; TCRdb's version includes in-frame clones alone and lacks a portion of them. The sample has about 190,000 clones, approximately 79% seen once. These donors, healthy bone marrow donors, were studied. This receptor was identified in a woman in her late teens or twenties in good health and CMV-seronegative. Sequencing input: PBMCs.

The CDR3 spells CASSPGQAPREQYF. For the CDR3, the DNA is TGTGCCAGCAGCCCTGGACAGGCCCCACGCGAGCAGTACTTC. V gene TRBV6-1 combines with J gene TRBJ2-7; 7 nucleotides align to TRBD1. This CDR3 spans 14 amino acids. The germline CDR1 and CDR2 sequences are MNHNS and SASEGT. V trimming: 6 bases; J trimming: 6 bases; junction bases outside the gene matches: 11.